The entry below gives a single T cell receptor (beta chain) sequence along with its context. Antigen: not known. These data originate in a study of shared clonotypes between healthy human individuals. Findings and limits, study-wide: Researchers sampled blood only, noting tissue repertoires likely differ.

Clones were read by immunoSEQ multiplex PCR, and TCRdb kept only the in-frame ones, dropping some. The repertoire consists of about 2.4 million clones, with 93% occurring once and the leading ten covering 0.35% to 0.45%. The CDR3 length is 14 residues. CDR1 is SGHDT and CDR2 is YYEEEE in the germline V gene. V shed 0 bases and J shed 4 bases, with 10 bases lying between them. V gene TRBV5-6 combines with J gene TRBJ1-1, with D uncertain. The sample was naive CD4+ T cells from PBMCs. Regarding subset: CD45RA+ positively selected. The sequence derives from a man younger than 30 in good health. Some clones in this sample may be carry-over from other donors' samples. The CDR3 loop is CASSLVSGGTEAFF. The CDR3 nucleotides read TGTGCCAGCAGCTTGGTGTCCGGTGGCACTGAAGCTTTCTTT.